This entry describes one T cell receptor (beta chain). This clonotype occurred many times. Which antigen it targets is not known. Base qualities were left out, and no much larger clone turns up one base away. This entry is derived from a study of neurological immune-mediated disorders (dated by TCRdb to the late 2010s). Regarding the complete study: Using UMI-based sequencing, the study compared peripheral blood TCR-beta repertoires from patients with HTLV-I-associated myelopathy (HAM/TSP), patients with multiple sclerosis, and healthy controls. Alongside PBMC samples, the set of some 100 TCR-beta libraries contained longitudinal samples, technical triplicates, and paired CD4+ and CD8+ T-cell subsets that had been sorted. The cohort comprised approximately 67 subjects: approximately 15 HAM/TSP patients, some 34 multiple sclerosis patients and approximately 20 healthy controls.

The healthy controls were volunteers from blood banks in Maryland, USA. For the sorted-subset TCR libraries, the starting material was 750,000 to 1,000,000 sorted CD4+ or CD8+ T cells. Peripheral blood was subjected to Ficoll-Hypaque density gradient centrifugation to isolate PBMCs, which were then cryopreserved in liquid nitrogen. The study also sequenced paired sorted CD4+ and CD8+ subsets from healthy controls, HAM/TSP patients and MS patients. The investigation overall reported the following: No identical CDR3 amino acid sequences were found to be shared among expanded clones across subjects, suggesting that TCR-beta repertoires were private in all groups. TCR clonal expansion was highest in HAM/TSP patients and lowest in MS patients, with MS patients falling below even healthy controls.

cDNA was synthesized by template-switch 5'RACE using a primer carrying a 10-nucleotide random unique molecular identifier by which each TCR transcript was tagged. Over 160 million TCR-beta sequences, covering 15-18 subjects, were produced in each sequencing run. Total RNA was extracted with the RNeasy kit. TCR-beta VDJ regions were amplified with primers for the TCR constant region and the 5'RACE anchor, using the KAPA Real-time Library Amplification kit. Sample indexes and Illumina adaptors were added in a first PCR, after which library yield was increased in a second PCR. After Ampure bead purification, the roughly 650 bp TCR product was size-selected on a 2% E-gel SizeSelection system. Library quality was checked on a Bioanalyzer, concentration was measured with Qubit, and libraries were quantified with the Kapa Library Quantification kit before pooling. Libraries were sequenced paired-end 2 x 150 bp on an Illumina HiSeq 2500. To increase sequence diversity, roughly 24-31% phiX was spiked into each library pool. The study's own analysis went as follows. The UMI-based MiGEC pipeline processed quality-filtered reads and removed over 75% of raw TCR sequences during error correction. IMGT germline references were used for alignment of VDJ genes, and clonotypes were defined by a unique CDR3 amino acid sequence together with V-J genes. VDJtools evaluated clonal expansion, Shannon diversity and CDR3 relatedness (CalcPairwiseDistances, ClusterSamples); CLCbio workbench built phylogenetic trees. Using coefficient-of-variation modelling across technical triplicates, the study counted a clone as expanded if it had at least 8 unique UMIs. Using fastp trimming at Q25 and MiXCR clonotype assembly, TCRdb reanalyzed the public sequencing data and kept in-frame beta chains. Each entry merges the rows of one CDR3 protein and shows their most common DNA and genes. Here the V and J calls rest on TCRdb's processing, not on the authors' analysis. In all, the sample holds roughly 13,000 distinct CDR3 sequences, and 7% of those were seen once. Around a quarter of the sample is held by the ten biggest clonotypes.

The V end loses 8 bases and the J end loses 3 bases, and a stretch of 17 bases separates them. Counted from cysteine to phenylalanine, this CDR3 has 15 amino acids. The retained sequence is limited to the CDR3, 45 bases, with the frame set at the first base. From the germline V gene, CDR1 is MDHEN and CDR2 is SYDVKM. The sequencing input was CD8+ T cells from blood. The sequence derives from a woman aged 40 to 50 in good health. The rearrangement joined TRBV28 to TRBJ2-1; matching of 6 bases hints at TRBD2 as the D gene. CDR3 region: CASLRGGSGYNEQFF. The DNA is TGTGCCAGCCTCCGGGGAGGATCTGGCTACAATGAGCAGTTCTTC.